This T cell receptor beta chain is drawn from a study of PD-L1 blockade in urothelial cancer. Looking at the study overall: It was at 3 weeks (second dose) and 6 weeks after treatment start that blood was analyzed. A median blood sample held approximately 150,000 T cells and around 80,000 unique TCRs. Study observations and caveats: Improved survival was predicted by pretreatment blood TCR clonality below the median.

Germline CDR1 SGHTA, CDR2 FQGNSA. V was shortened by 1 base and J by 3 bases, with 9 bases between the two germline ends. There are 15 residues in the CDR3. A note on this clone: Antigen unknown.

Clones were read by immunoSEQ multiplex PCR, and TCRdb kept only the in-frame ones, dropping some. The top ten clones hold approximately 2.7% of a sample with roughly 40,000 clones, about 80% of them seen once. V is TRBV7-2 and J is TRBJ1-4; D is unclear. The input for sequencing was PBMCs, taken around atezolizumab (anti-PD-L1) treatment. This TCR derives from a man aged 70 or older with urothelial cancer. The CDR3 is CASSLEWASNEKLFF. As DNA, the CDR3 is TGTGCCAGCAGCTTAGAGTGGGCATCTAATGAAAAACTGTTTTTT.